The source of this TCR beta chain is a study of OX40 agonist ivuxolimab in advanced cancers. In the study overall: As their treatment, patients were administered ivuxolimab, an agonistic anti-OX40 (CD134) antibody. Three patients, one with hepatocellular carcinoma and two with cutaneous melanoma, achieved partial responses.

The repertoire was sequenced with immunoSEQ multiplex PCR; TCRdb's copy has only in-frame clones and lacks some. The sample consists of 8,000 to 10,000 clones, more than 70% of them appearing once. With 6 bases removed from V and 0 bases from J, the gap between germline ends came to 15 bases. The V gene's germline CDR1 is MDHEN and CDR2 SYDVKM. This CDR3 has 16 amino acids. Blood specimens came from baseline, cycle 4 day 1, and cycle 7 day 1. The chain recombines TRBV28 with TRBJ2-1; no firm D call. The sequencing here drew on CD4+ or CD8+ T cells sorted from blood, taken in a trial of the OX40 agonist ivuxolimab. The receptor was derived from an adult with an advanced solid tumor such as melanoma, head and neck, liver or kidney cancer. In DNA, the CDR3 is TGTGCCAGCAGATCTTATGACTCGTCCTCCTACAATGAGCAGTTCTTC. It specifies CASRSYDSSSYNEQFF.